These T cell receptor beta chains were read from a single sample in a study of cytotoxic CD8 clonotypes in ibrutinib-treated CLL. Data came from immunoSEQ multiplex PCR; TCRdb stores just in-frame clones and leaves some out. Among 110,000 to 150,000 clones listed, about 75% were seen once. Sequencing was performed on PBMCs, taken after 24 months of ibrutinib treatment. These receptor sequences come from a human donor with chronic lymphocytic leukemia. CDR3s include the opening cysteine and the closing phenylalanine or tryptophan. D genes are given only for firm matches. The size of a clone is reported for some rows only, either as once, few or many, or as a class for expanded clones.

clone size,J gene,V gene,D gene,CDR3 protein,CDR3 DNA
once,TRBJ1-5,TRBV5-8,.,CASSLFGTNNQPQHF,TGTGCCAGCAGCTTGTTTGGTACCAACAATCAGCCCCAGCATTTT
many,TRBJ1-1,TRBV7-9,.,CASSLRGAEAFF,TGTGCCAGCAGCTTAAGGGGGGCTGAAGCTTTCTTT
.,TRBJ2-6,TRBV28,.,CASSFLGVSPSGANVLTF,TGTGCCAGCAGTTTTCTCGGGGTTTCCCCCTCTGGGGCCAACGTCCTGACTTTC
.,TRBJ2-6,TRBV7-8,TRBD2,CASSWGGAGANVLTF,TGTGCCAGCAGCTGGGGAGGGGCTGGGGCCAACGTCCTGACTTTC
.,TRBJ2-2,TRBV7-9,.,CASSGRAGELFF,TGTGCCAGCAGCGGTAGAGCGGGGGAGCTGTTTTTT
few,TRBJ1-2,TRBV28,.,CASRLRGGPDAYGYTF,TGTGCCAGCAGGTTAAGAGGTGGACCCGACGCCTATGGCTACACCTTC
.,TRBJ2-7,TRBV28,TRBD1,CASSFSTGAYYEQYF,TGTGCCAGCAGTTTCTCGACAGGGGCCTACTACGAGCAGTACTTC
few,TRBJ2-2,TRBV7-2,.,CASSLRRELFF,TGTGCCAGCAGCCTGCGGAGGGAGCTGTTTTTT
.,TRBJ2-5,TRBV29-1,.,CSVELGETQETQYF,TGCAGCGTTGAACTGGGGGAGACCCAAGAGACCCAGTACTTC
.,TRBJ1-4,TRBV28,.,CASSFRATNEKLFF,TGTGCCAGCAGTTTCCGCGCAACTAATGAAAAACTGTTTTTT
.,TRBJ2-5,TRBV11-2,TRBD1,CASSLGTGIRETQYF,TGTGCCAGCAGCTTAGGGACAGGCATTCGAGAGACCCAGTACTTC
.,TRBJ1-2,TRBV6-1,.,CASEGGGAGYTF,TGTGCCAGCGAAGGGGGAGGGGCTGGCTACACCTTC
.,TRBJ1-1,TRBV19,TRBD1,CASSIGRQGGTEAFF,TGTGCCAGTAGTATAGGCCGACAGGGTGGTACTGAAGCTTTCTTT
.,TRBJ2-2,TRBV27,TRBD2,CASSSGLAGVGELFF,TGTGCCAGCAGTTCCGGTCTAGCGGGAGTCGGGGAGCTGTTTTTT
.,TRBJ2-7,TRBV2,.,CASSGWQGRDEQYF,TGTGCCAGCAGTGGTTGGCAGGGGCGCGACGAGCAGTACTTC
.,TRBJ1-2,TRBV5-1,.,CASSPGPSNYGYTF,TGCGCCAGCAGCCCAGGGCCTTCTAACTATGGCTACACCTTC
many,TRBJ1-5,TRBV5-4,.,CASSLGGSPQPQHF,TGTGCCAGCAGCTTAGGGGGGAGTCCGCAGCCCCAGCATTTT
.,TRBJ2-2,TRBV9,.,CASSVVGSGELFF,TGTGCCAGCAGCGTAGTTGGATCCGGGGAGCTGTTTTTT
.,TRBJ2-7,TRBV7-3,TRBD1,CASSLLGDSSYEQYF,TGTGCCAGCAGCTTACTCGGGGACAGCTCCTACGAGCAGTACTTC
once,TRBJ2-3,TRBV28,TRBD2,CASSLGLAGELDTQYF,TGTGCCAGCAGTTTAGGACTAGCGGGAGAGCTAGATACGCAGTATTTT